Below, one T cell receptor (beta chain) is given with its context. Its antigen is unknown. The entry originates in a study of cytomegalovirus exposure and HLA in healthy donors. As for the study in general: There were fewer than 130 million unique TCR beta sequences, drawn from 200 million or so T cells, in an earlier analysis.

Study outcomes and limitations: Under in vitro conditions, three CMV-associated chains were confirmed as specific for CMV antigens. It was taken for granted in presence/absence analyses that sequencing depth across donors was roughly uniform.

Whereas donors were nominally healthy upon sampling, unrecorded immune exposures were probable. PCR involved 60 Vbeta and 13 Jbeta primers. Assay: immunoSEQ multiplex PCR; the TCRdb copy retains only in-frame clones and omits some. The repertoire holds about 220,000 clones, with over 80% as singletons. This receptor was taken from a man aged 40-49 years in good health and CMV-seropositive. The source material was PBMCs.

CDR3 coding DNA: TGTGCCAGCACCAATCTGGGATCAGGGGAGACCCAGTACTTC. Amino acid sequence: CASTNLGSGETQYF. The rearrangement joins TRBV6-5 to TRBJ2-5, with D possibly TRBD1 on 5 matching bases. The CDR3 extends over 14 amino acids. Trimming removed 7 bases from V and 5 bases from J, with 17 bases in between. Germline CDR1 reads MNHEY; CDR2 reads SVGAGI.